The present entry profiles one T cell receptor beta chain with its context. Its antigen is still unknown. Documented time point: week 5, during vaccination. Vaccination used 300 ug of mutant IDH1 20-mer peptide per dose, with topical imiquimod. This sample is part of a study of a mutant IDH1 vaccine in newly diagnosed glioma. As for the study in general: Patients were started on vaccination 4-6 weeks after radiotherapy alone, or with temozolomide cycles.

Profiling relied on immunoSEQ multiplex PCR, and the TCRdb table lists in-frame clones only, not all of them. The table records roughly 60,000 clones, 84% of them present only once. This CDR3 has 15 residues. V lost 2 bases and J 0 bases, leaving 9 bases between the germline ends. Germline V gives CDR1 MNHNS, CDR2 SASEGT. This receptor was taken from a woman aged 45-65 years with glioma. This chain uses TRBV6-1 with TRBJ2-3; D may correspond to TRBD1 or TRBD2 (5 bases each). Source: PBMCs, taken from a glioma patient whose treatment included an IDH1 peptide vaccine. In DNA form, the CDR3 reads TGTGCCAGCAGTGAAATTGGGGGTAGCACAGATACGCAGTATTTT. Translating gives CASSEIGGSTDTQYF.